The clone carrying this TCR beta chain is medium-sized. This entry belongs to a study of neurological immune-mediated disorders. Via MiXCR, TCRdb re-called the 5' RACE reads, giving one row per CDR3 protein. The table includes 55,000 to 65,000 distinct CDR3 sequences, 3.7% detected once. Per germline, CDR1 MDHEN and CDR2 SYDVKM. This CDR3 is 12 amino acids long. Trimming took off 7 bases at V and 4 bases at J, with 9 bases between the two ends. V and J are TRBV28 and TRBJ2-3; D unclear. The TCR sequence derives from a woman between 45 and 65 years old with multiple sclerosis. Specimen: PBMCs. DNA for the CDR3: TGTGCCAGCACCGCAGCGCCAGATACGCAGTATTTT. This codes for CASTAAPDTQYF.